This TCR beta chain was profiled in a study of shared clonotypes between healthy human individuals. Healthy HIV-negative adults with no recent acute infections or vaccinations were recruited as donors. The table came from immunoSEQ multiplex PCR; TCRdb's copy has only in-frame clones and leaves some out. The table includes about 2.4 million clones, approximately 93% detected once. The germline V gene has CDR1 GTSNPN and CDR2 SVGIG (reference sequence). This CDR3 comprises 15 residues. Deletions cut 5 bases from V and 2 bases from J, with 19 bases between. The TCR comes from a man between 18 and 29 years old in good health. Some clones in this sample may be carry-over from other donors' samples. The chain is built from TRBV30 and TRBJ2-7; D is possibly TRBD1 (5 bases). The source material was naive CD4+ T cells from PBMCs. The subset here: CD45RA+ positively selected. CDR3 nucleotides: TGTGCCTGGGATAGGAACAGGTTGAAGACCTACGAGCAGTACTTC. Protein product: CAWDRNRLKTYEQYF.